A selection of T cell receptor beta chains follows, all from one sample in a study of T cells after yellow fever vaccination. Via MiXCR, TCRdb re-called the 5' RACE reads, giving one row per CDR3 protein. The table shows just under 600,000 distinct CDR3 sequences, with 13% occurring only once. Source: PBMCs, taken on the day of the yellow fever booster vaccination. These receptors were collected from a man aged 30 to 39 who received the YFV17D yellow fever vaccine. CDR3s include the opening cysteine and the closing phenylalanine or tryptophan. A D gene is named only where the DNA matches it firmly. Rows give clone size only sometimes, using once, few, many, or a class for an expanded clone.

v_call	clone_size	j_call	d_call	cdr3_nt	cdr3_aa
TRBV12-3/TRBV12-4	few	TRBJ1-1	-	TGTGCCAGCAGTTTAGATGGGGGATTGTCTGAAGCTTTCTTT	CASSLDGGLSEAFF
TRBV7-2	-	TRBJ1-1	-	TGTGCCAGCAGCTTAGGGGTTGACGTGACTGAAGCTTTCTTT	CASSLGVDVTEAFF
TRBV27	-	TRBJ2-7	-	TGTGCCAGCAGTTTAGAAGGAAAGCACGAGCAGTACTTC	CASSLEGKHEQYF
TRBV18	-	TRBJ2-7	-	TGTGCCAGCTCACCCCTCAACGGTTACGAGCAGTACTTC	CASSPLNGYEQYF
TRBV12-5	-	TRBJ1-5	-	TGTGGTAGTGGTTTGGAACCCAAACAGCCCCAGCATTTT	CGSGLEPKQPQHF
TRBV28	few	TRBJ2-1	TRBD2	TGTGCCAGCAGTTTATTCGGGAGGGCTTCGAATGAGCAGTTCTTC	CASSLFGRASNEQFF
TRBV20-1	-	TRBJ2-7	TRBD1	TGCAGTGCTACGCAGGGGGCAAGCTACGAGCAGTACTTC	CSATQGASYEQYF
TRBV19	few	TRBJ1-5	TRBD1	TGTGCCAGTAGTATCAGGGACAGGGGATGGGGACAGCCCCAGCATTTT	CASSIRDRGWGQPQHF
TRBV10-1	few	TRBJ2-3	TRBD1	TGCGCCAGCTCTCCGACAGGGGCCGCAAAAGGAGATACGCAGTATTTT	CASSPTGAAKGDTQYF
TRBV7-9	-	TRBJ2-7	-	TGTGCCAGCAGCCACCGGGACAAGTACGAGCAGTACTTC	CASSHRDKYEQYF
TRBV5-1	-	TRBJ2-3	TRBD2	TGCGCCAGCAGCTTGGCTGCGGGAGGAGGCACAGATACGCAGTATTTT	CASSLAAGGGTDTQYF
TRBV20-1	few	TRBJ2-3	-	TGCAGTGCTAGAGACCCCAGGGGGGCAGATACGCAGTATTTT	CSARDPRGADTQYF
TRBV9	few	TRBJ2-1	-	TGTGCCAGCAGCGTAGTAGGGGGTTTTAATGAGCAGTTCTTC	CASSVVGGFNEQFF
TRBV7-2	few	TRBJ2-1	-	TGTGCCAGCAGTCGGACTCCTTCCTACAATGAGCAGTTCTTC	CASSRTPSYNEQFF
TRBV6-5	-	TRBJ2-5	TRBD1	TGTGCCAGCAGTTACTCCGGGACAGCAATAGAGACCCAGTACTTC	CASSYSGTAIETQYF
TRBV6-5	few	TRBJ1-5	TRBD1	TGTGCCAGCAGTTACTCGGGACAGAGCAATCAGCCCCAGCATTTT	CASSYSGQSNQPQHF
TRBV12-3/TRBV12-4	few	TRBJ2-7	TRBD2	TGTGCCAGCAGTTCCGGGACTACAATCTACGAGCAGTACTTC	CASSSGTTIYEQYF
TRBV10-3	few	TRBJ2-3	-	TGTGCCATCAGTGATTTAGTCGGGACACACACAGATACGCAGTATTTT	CAISDLVGTHTDTQYF
TRBV28	-	TRBJ2-2	TRBD1	TGTGCCAGCTATCCTTATAGAGACAGGGGGCCCATTACCTCGGGCGGGGAGCTGTTTTTT	CASYPYRDRGPITSGGELFF